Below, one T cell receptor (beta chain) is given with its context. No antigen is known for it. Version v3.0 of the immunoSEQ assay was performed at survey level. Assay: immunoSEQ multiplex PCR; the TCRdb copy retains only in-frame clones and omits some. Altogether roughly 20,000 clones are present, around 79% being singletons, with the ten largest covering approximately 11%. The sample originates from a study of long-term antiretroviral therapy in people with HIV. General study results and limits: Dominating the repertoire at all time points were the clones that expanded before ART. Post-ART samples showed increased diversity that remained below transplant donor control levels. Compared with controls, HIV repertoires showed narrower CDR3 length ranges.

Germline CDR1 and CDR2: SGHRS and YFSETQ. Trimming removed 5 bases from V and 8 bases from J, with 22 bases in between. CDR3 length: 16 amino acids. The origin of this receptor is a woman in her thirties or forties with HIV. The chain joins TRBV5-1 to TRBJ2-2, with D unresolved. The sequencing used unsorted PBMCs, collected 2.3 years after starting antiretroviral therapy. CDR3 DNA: TGCGCCAGCAGAACGGGCAGGATCGAATTCACGGGGGAGCTGTTTTTT. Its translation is CASRTGRIEFTGELFF.